The sequence of this TCR beta chain was determined in a study of cytomegalovirus exposure and HLA in healthy donors. This PCR relied on a set of 60 Vbeta primers and 13 Jbeta primers. Clones were sequenced by immunoSEQ multiplex PCR, and TCRdb holds only the in-frame ones, with some missing. The data hold 150,000 to 160,000 clones, with approximately 85% observed a single time. As concerns this clone: Its cognate antigen is unknown. One end of the junction fails to match germline, which may point to a read error.

Study-level points and caveats: A prior analysis recorded that most TCR beta V segments were productive about 87% or about 30% of the time.

Material for sequencing was PBMCs. This receptor was obtained from a woman aged 18-29 years in good health and CMV-seronegative.

CDR3 region: CASSPAGVSYEQYF. The CDR3 nucleotides read TGTGCTAGCAGCCCCGCGGGGGTTTCCTACGAGCAGTACTTC. V gene TRBV7-7 combines with J gene TRBJ2-5; TRBD2 agrees at 7 bases. The last part of the DNA fits TRBJ2-7 better; the J call may be wrong. Germline V gene lookup returns CDR1 SSHAT and CDR2 FNYEAQ (reference sequence). This CDR3 has 14 residues.